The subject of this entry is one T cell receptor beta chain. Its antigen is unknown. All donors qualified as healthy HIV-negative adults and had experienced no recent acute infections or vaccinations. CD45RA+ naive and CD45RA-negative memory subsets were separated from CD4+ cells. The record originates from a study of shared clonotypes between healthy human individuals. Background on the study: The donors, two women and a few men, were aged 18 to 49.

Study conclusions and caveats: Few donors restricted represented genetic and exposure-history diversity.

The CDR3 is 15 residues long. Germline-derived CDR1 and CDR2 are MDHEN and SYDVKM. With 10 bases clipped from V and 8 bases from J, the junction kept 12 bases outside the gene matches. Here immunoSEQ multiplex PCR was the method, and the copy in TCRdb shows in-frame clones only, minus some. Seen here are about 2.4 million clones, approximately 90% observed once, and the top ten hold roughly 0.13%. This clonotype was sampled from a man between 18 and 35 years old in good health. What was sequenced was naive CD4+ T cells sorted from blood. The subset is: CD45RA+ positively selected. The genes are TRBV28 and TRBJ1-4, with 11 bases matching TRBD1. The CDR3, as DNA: TGTGCCACAGGAAGGCGGGACAGGGGGGTAGAAAAACTGTTTTTT. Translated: CATGRRDRGVEKLFF.